This T cell receptor (beta chain) is from a study of cytomegalovirus exposure and HLA in healthy donors. The wider study: Previous work identified 120 million or so unique TCR beta sequences from around 200 million T cells.

The PCR contained 60 Vbeta and 13 Jbeta primers. Profiling relied on immunoSEQ multiplex PCR, and the TCRdb table lists in-frame clones only, not all of them. The sample shows approximately 68,000 clones, roughly 75% of them seen only once. This clone was recorded once. After removal of 4 bases from V and 6 bases from J, the junction contained 4 bases not matched to a gene. Germline CDR1 SEHNR, CDR2 FQNEAQ (reference sequence). This CDR3 has 13 amino acids. Among the donors, all were healthy bone marrow donors. This receptor was taken from a woman younger than 45 in good health and CMV-seropositive. Material for sequencing was PBMCs. The J gene is TRBJ1-1, the V gene TRBV7-9, with TRBD1 matching 8 bases. CDR3 DNA sequence: TGTGCCAGCAGCTCAGACAGGGGACCTGAAGCTTTCTTT. Amino acids: CASSSDRGPEAFF.